Shown below are 17 T cell receptor beta chains from a single sample sequenced in a study of T cell clonality in common variable immunodeficiency. The method was immunoSEQ multiplex PCR; TCRdb's version includes in-frame clones alone and lacks a portion of them. The repertoire shows around 30,000 clones, none seen only once; the top ten take 3.8%. The material sequenced was peripheral blood mononuclear cells. Receptor source: a person aged 18-69 years in good health.

This clone was counted a few times. A much larger clone lies one base from this, so it may be a read error. The read is 3 residues too short to cover the CDR3 end, so that end is filled in from the germline J gene. The chain uses TRBV11-2 and TRBJ1-1, with 7 bases aligning to TRBD1. The CDR3 loop spans 14 amino acids. Losses at the gene ends were 5 bases for V and 0 bases for J; bases not matched to a gene: 3. Per the germline V gene, CDR1 is SGHAT and CDR2 is FQNNGV. This chain's CDR3 is CASSLQGMNTEAFF. CDR3 bases read: TGTGCCAGCAGCCTACAGGGGATGAACACTGAA.

This clone was counted ten times or more. The read terminates 3 residues before the CDR3 end, so the remaining end is supplied by the germline J gene. The rearrangement links TRBV2 to TRBJ2-2; 8 bases fit TRBD1. The junction had 3 bases not matched to a gene; V was cut back by 8 bases and J by 1 base. The CDR3 contains 14 residues. Germline V gene lookup returns CDR1 SNHLY and CDR2 FYNNEI. CDR3 bases read: TGTGCCAGCGGAGGGACAGGGAACACCGGGGAG. Amino acids: CASGGTGNTGE. The complete CDR3 sequence is CASGGTGNTGELFF.

This clone occurred many times. The missing CDR3 end, 3 residues past where the read stops, is filled in from the germline J gene. V usage is TRBV13 and J usage is TRBJ2-3; the D gene is possibly TRBD2 (5 bases). The germline V gene encodes CDR1 PRHDT and CDR2 FYEKMQ (reference sequence). Trimming removed 5 bases from V and 4 bases from J, with 13 bases in between. The CDR3 consists of 14 residues. The CDR3 sequence is CASSPRTRADTQYF. The sequenced part of the CDR3 DNA is TGTGCCAGCAGCCCCCGGACTCGGGCAGATACG.

This clone was counted many times. A read error is possible here, since a much larger clone lies one base away. The read terminates 3 residues ahead of where the CDR3 ends, so the germline J gene completes it. The rearrangement uses TRBV6-4 and TRBJ2-2; the match to TRBD2 covers 9 bases. Germline lookup yields CDR1 MRHNA and CDR2 SNTAGT. This CDR3 contains 16 residues. Incomplete CDR3 DNA: TGTGCCAGCAGTGAGCGGGGGGGCTCTGGGGCCAACGTG. Its protein product is CASSERGGSGANV. The entire CDR3 is CASSERGGSGANVLFF.

This clone was counted ten times or more. CDR3 protein: CSAIDYSETQYF. Incomplete CDR3 DNA: TGCAGTGCTATTGACTATTCAGAGACC. J is TRBJ2-5 and V is TRBV20-1; D is possibly TRBD2 (5 bases). The DNA ends 3 residues before the CDR3 does, and the rest of the CDR3 is filled in from the germline J gene. CDR1 and CDR2 (germline): DFQATT, SNEGSKA (reference sequence). The germline V and J ends were trimmed by 4 bases and 4 bases, with 10 bases remaining between them. CDR3 length: 12 residues.

This clone was found many times. The CDR3 is cut off 3 residues early in the read; its end comes from the germline J gene. The V gene is TRBV5-1, the J gene TRBJ1-1; possibly TRBD1 for D (5 bases). Trimming pared 5 bases from V and 5 bases from J, leaving 16 bases between. Per the germline V gene, CDR1 is SGHRS and CDR2 is YFSETQ. The CDR3 has 14 amino acids. Incomplete CDR3 DNA: TGCGCCAGCAGTCAGACAGTAGTAACAACTGAA. It translates to CASSQTVVTTE. From start to end, the CDR3 is CASSQTVVTTEAFF.

Details on this clone: The junction differs from germline at one of its ends, possibly a read error. With the read ending 3 residues before the CDR3 end, the germline J gene is used to fill in that end. Other DNA sequences in this sample translate to the same CDR3. The genes are TRBV20-1 and TRBJ1-3, with D possibly TRBD1 on 6 matching bases. Germline assignment: CDR1 DFQATT and CDR2 SNEGSKA (reference sequence). CDR3 size: 14 residues. The DNA read from the CDR3 is TGCAGTGCTAGAGTCGGACAGAGTGGAAACACG. It yields the protein CSARVGQSGNT. The CDR3 as a whole reads CSARVGQSGNTIYF.

This clone was recorded many times. One junction end does not reproduce the germline sequence, and a read error may be involved. The DNA ends 3 residues before the CDR3 does, and the rest of the CDR3 is filled in from the germline J gene. V gene TRBV7-7 combines with J gene TRBJ2-5; TRBD1 matches at 7 bases. The CDR3 extends over 15 amino acids. Germline loops: CDR1 SSHAT, CDR2 FNYEAQ (reference sequence). CDR3 in amino acids: CASSLATGSYETQYF. The part of the CDR3 DNA that was read is TGTGCTAGCAGCTTAGCGACAGGGTCTTACGAGACC. Variable domain in full (rest from reference TRBV7-7 and TRBJ2-5): GAGVSQSPRYKVTKRGQDVTLRCDPISSHATLYWYQQALGQGPEFLTYFNYEAQPDKSGLPSDRFSAERPEGSISTLTIQRTEQRDSAMYRCASSLATGSYETQYFGPGTRLLVL.

Only a few counts were recorded for this clone. Coverage ceases 3 residues before the CDR3 finishes, and the germline J gene fills in the end. V gene TRBV20-1 combines with J gene TRBJ2-1, with 8 bases matching TRBD1. This CDR3 comprises 15 residues. V was clipped by 4 bases and J by 7 bases; unmatched bases: 12. Germline CDR1 DFQATT, CDR2 SNEGSKA (reference sequence). This CDR3 reads CSATGQGSFWNEQFF. The part of the CDR3 DNA that was read is TGCAGTGCTACAGGACAGGGATCCTTTTGGAATGAG.

This clone was found many times. The CDR3 end is not reached by the read, which stops 3 residues before it; the germline J gene fills it in. The V gene is TRBV19, the J gene TRBJ2-7; a possible D gene is TRBD1 (7 bases). Germline-derived CDR1 and CDR2 are LNHDA and SQIVND (reference sequence). Between the trimmed V and J ends, which lost 3 bases and 3 bases, there was a span of 15 bases. The CDR3 extends over 15 amino acids. CDR3 protein: CASSIKDRRVYEQYF. The sequenced CDR3 bases are TGTGCCAGTAGTATTAAGGACAGGAGGGTCTACGAG.

CDR3 protein: CSTSGEWSVSSYNEQFF. The sequenced CDR3 bases are TGCAGCACTAGCGGCGAATGGAGTGTAAGCTCCTACAATGAG. The rearrangement links TRBV20-1 to TRBJ2-1, with TRBD2 identical over 8 bases. From the germline J gene comes the end of the CDR3, since the read stops 3 residues before it. This CDR3 is 17 amino acids long. From germline, CDR1 is DFQATT and CDR2 SNEGSKA (reference sequence).

This clone was observed many times. CDR3 DNA, as far as it was read: TGTGCTAGTGGCTATACGACTAGCAATATGGGCGGGGAG. The encoded protein is CASGYTTSNMGGE. The whole CDR3 sequence reads CASGYTTSNMGGELFF. The chain recombines TRBV12-5 with TRBJ2-2; 7 bases align to TRBD2. The read ends 3 residues early relative to the CDR3; the germline J gene fills the gap. Germline V gene data show CDR1 as LGHNT and CDR2 as FRNRAP. V trimming: 6 bases; J trimming: 7 bases; junction bases outside the gene matches: 14. The CDR3 has 16 amino acids.

This clone was counted many times. The read ends 3 residues before the CDR3 terminus; that terminus is restored from the germline J gene. The genes are TRBV6-1 and TRBJ2-7; a possible D gene is TRBD1 (6 bases). Germline V lookup: CDR1 MNHNS, CDR2 SASEGT. The CDR3 consists of 16 residues. The V end was cut by 3 bases, the J end by 3 bases, with 18 bases between. The CDR3 is CASSDSGQFGFYEQYF. CDR3 DNA, as far as it was read: TGTGCCAGCAGTGATTCAGGACAGTTTGGGTTCTACGAG.

This clone appeared many times. Sequencing ends 3 residues short of the CDR3 end; the germline J gene provides the rest. V usage is TRBV5-1 and J usage is TRBJ1-4; maybe TRBD1 (6 bases). This CDR3 is 18 amino acids long. Germline values: CDR1 SGHRS, CDR2 YFSETQ. V lost 1 base and J 3 bases, leaving 19 bases between the germline ends. The CDR3 protein is CASSLPGPPKGANEKLFF. The sequenced part of the CDR3 DNA is TGCGCCAGCAGCTTGCCGGGCCCCCCTAAGGGGGCTAATGAAAAA.

This clone has at least ten counts. Read coverage stops 3 residues before the CDR3 terminus; the germline J gene supplies the remainder. The chain carries TRBV7-2 and TRBJ2-3, with a weak D call TRBD2 (5 bases). The CDR3 spans 14 residues. Germline CDR1 and CDR2: SGHTA and FQGNSA. The CDR3 is CASSSSDLQETQYF. The DNA read from the CDR3 is TGTGCCAGCAGCTCCTCGGACTTACAAGAGACG. The variable domain in full, with the rest retrieved from reference TRBV7-2 and TRBJ2-3, is GAGVSQSPSNKVTEKGKDVELRCDPISGHTALYWYRQSLGQGLEFLIYFQGNSAPDKSGLPSDRFSAERTGGSVSTLTIQRTQQEDSAVYLCASSSSDLQETQYFGPGTRLTVL.

This clone was counted only a few times. The CDR3 loop reads CASSLFVNYGQYF. The sequenced CDR3 bases are TGTGCCAGCAGCTTATTCGTCAACTATGGT. The rearrangement uses TRBV7-9 and TRBJ2-4; no definite D call. The read is 3 residues too short to cover the CDR3 end, so that end is filled in from the germline J gene. Germline CDR1 and CDR2: SEHNR and FQNEAQ (reference sequence). CDR3 length: 13 amino acids.

In the case of this clone: The read ends 3 residues shy of where the CDR3 ends; the end is completed using the germline J gene. J is TRBJ1-2 and V is TRBV6-2 or TRBV6-3; no definite D call. CDR3 length: 12 residues. Germline CDR1 is MNHEY and CDR2 is SVGEGT. CDR3 amino acids: CASSTYVNDYTF. The part of the CDR3 DNA that was read is TGTGCCAGCAGCACCTACGTCAATGAC.